This entry is about one T cell receptor (beta chain). Germline values: CDR1 SEHNR, CDR2 FQNEAQ (reference sequence). This CDR3 comprises 15 residues. V lost 3 bases, J lost 4 bases, and 12 bases lay in between. Profiling relied on immunoSEQ multiplex PCR, and the TCRdb table lists in-frame clones only, not all of them. The sample comprises roughly 130,000 clones, around 90% of which are singletons, and approximately 9% rests with the top ten. These data are taken from a study of control samples from healthy donors and cancer patients. Material: blood. This receptor was identified in a man aged 18 to 29 in good health. The chain carries TRBV7-9 and TRBJ2-2; D may be TRBD2 (6 bases). The CDR3 reads CASSFTGGATGELFF. The CDR3 bases are TGTGCCAGCAGCTTCACCGGGGGAGCCACCGGGGAGCTGTTTTTT. The whole variable domain, filled in from reference TRBV7-9 and TRBJ2-2, reads DTGVSQNPRHKITKRGQNVTFRCDPISEHNRLYWYRQTLGQGPEFLTYFQNEAQLEKSRLLSDRFSAERPKGSFSTLEIQRTEQGDSAMYLCASSFTGGATGELFFGEGSRLTVL.